This T cell receptor beta chain was observed in a study of blood T cell repertoires in COVID-19. The germline CDR1 and CDR2 sequences are SGDLS and YYNGEE. V was pared by 2 bases and J by 0 bases, with 9 bases between. CDR3 length equals 15 residues. Libraries were prepared by immunoSEQ multiplex PCR; TCRdb keeps only in-frame clonotypes and omits some of them. This table has over 250,000 clones, less than 90% appearing once. The genes are TRBV9 and TRBJ2-1, with a tentative D call TRBD2 (5 bases). This receptor was identified in a woman between 45 and 65 years old who had recovered from COVID-19. Sequencing was performed on PBMCs or T cells enriched from blood (not recorded which). In nucleotides, the CDR3 is TGTGCCAGCAGCGTCACAACTAGCTCCTACAATGAGCAGTTCTTC. As protein: CASSVTTSSYNEQFF.